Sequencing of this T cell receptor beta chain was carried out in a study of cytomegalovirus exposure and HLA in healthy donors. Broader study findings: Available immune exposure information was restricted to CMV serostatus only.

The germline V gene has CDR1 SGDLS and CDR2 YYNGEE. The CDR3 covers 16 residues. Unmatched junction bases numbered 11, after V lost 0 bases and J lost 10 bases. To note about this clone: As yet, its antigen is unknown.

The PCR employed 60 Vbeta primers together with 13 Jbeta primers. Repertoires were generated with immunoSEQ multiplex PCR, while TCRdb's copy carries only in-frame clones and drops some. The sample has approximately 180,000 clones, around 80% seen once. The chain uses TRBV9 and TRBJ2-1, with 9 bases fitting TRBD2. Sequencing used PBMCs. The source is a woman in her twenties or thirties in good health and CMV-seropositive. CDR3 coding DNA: TGTGCCAGCAGCGTAGACGCTAGCGGGGACCTCAGAGAGCAGTTCTTC. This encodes CASSVDASGDLREQFF.